The entry that follows covers one TCR beta chain sequence. The data derive from a study of blood T cells in healthy people across ages. There were healthy Caucasian individuals from Russia, aged roughly 6 to 90, serving as donors. In germline, CDR1 is SQVTM, CDR2 ANQGSEA. The CDR3 consists of 13 residues. Trimming stripped 6 bases from V and 2 bases from J, with 11 bases between. Next came a second PCR, run for about 7 to 12 cycles, which used a sample-barcoded 5' primer along with a J-beta primer mix. Each CDR3 protein gets one entry after TCRdb re-called the 5' RACE reads with MiXCR. The table includes roughly 930,000 distinct CDR3 sequences, roughly 48% detected once.

The sample comprised blood. The chain recombines TRBV29-1 with TRBJ1-5; a weak D match, TRBD1 (5 bases). This TCR came from a young man in good health. The chain's CDR3 is CSVGGGGNQPQHF. CDR3 DNA sequence: TGCAGCGTGGGGGGTGGGGGCAATCAGCCCCAGCATTTT.